A selection of T cell receptor beta chains follows, all from one sample in a study of identical twins. TCRdb re-called the 5' RACE reads with MiXCR, one entry per CDR3 protein. The sample includes roughly 770,000 distinct CDR3 sequences, roughly 18% of them seen just once. The same data also went into a second study, on T cells expressing NK-cell markers.

The sample consisted of PBMCs. These TCRs come from a woman under 30 in good health. The CDR3 runs from the conserved cysteine through the conserved F or W. D genes are given only for firm matches. Clone size appears in some rows only: once, few, many, or a class for an expanded clone.

v_call	clone_size	j_call	d_call	cdr3_length	cdr3_nt	cdr3_aa
TRBV7-2	NA	TRBJ1-6	TRBD1	16	TGTGCCAGCAGCTTAGTCGCGGGACAGAGAAATTCACCCCTCCACTTT	CASSLVAGQRNSPLHF
TRBV5-6	few	TRBJ1-5	NA	14	TGTGCCAGCAGCTTGAGTCTAGGCCAGCAGCCCCAGCATTTT	CASSLSLGQQPQHF
TRBV5-8	NA	TRBJ2-7	NA	14	TGTGCCAGCAGCCCTCAGGGGAGGACCTACGAGCAGTACTTC	CASSPQGRTYEQYF
TRBV14	few	TRBJ2-1	NA	13	TGTGCCAGCAGCCAAGTCGGACCTTCTGAGCAGTTCTTC	CASSQVGPSEQFF
TRBV29-1	many	TRBJ2-1	NA	13	TGCAGCGTTGACGGGGGCTCCTACAATGAGCAGTTCTTC	CSVDGGSYNEQFF
TRBV20-1	few	TRBJ2-6	NA	16	TGCAGTGCTAGAGATCAGGAGGGATCGGGGGCCAACGTCCTGACTTTC	CSARDQEGSGANVLTF
TRBV12-3/TRBV12-4	NA	TRBJ1-2	NA	11	TGTGCCAGCAGTTCATCTCAGAAGTACACCTTC	CASSSSQKYTF
TRBV6-1	few	TRBJ2-7	TRBD1	14	TGTGCCAGCAGTACGACAGGGAGCTCCTACGAGCAGTACTTC	CASSTTGSSYEQYF
TRBV20-1	few	TRBJ2-3	TRBD2	14	TGCAGTGCCGACACTAGCGGGAAAGGAGATACGCAGTATTTT	CSADTSGKGDTQYF
TRBV5-5	NA	TRBJ1-6	NA	17	TGTGCCAGCAGCCCACTAGGGCCGATCTCCTATAATTCACCCCTCCACTTT	CASSPLGPISYNSPLHF
TRBV5-1	few	TRBJ2-2	NA	15	TGCGCCAGCAGCTTGGCCTCAGGGGACACCGGGGAGCTGTTTTTT	CASSLASGDTGELFF
TRBV7-8	NA	TRBJ2-7	NA	14	TGTGCCAGCAGCCTAATGGGACGCCGGGACGAGCAGTACTTC	CASSLMGRRDEQYF
TRBV5-1	NA	TRBJ1-6	NA	14	TGCGCCAGCGGCGTCGGGGGCAGAGGGTCACCCCTCCACTTT	CASGVGGRGSPLHF
TRBV6-1	few	TRBJ2-1	NA	12	TGTGCCACATCTAGCGACAACAATGAGCAGTTCTTC	CATSSDNNEQFF
TRBV10-1	NA	TRBJ2-1	TRBD2	15	TGCGCCACCTCGAGGGGACTAGCGGGGGACAATGAGCAGTTCTTC	CATSRGLAGDNEQFF
TRBV20-1	NA	TRBJ2-3	NA	12	TGCAGTGCTACAGAACAGCTGGATACGCAGTATTTT	CSATEQLDTQYF
TRBV7-6	many	TRBJ2-2	NA	13	TGTGCCAGCAGCTTAACGGGCGCCGGGGAGCTGTTTTTT	CASSLTGAGELFF
TRBV5-1	NA	TRBJ2-7	NA	15	TGCGCCAGCAGCTTGACAGACTACGGCCGCAGCGAGCAGTACTTC	CASSLTDYGRSEQYF
TRBV29-1	NA	TRBJ2-3	NA	13	TGCAGCGTTGGCCAGTCGGGCACAGATACGCAGTATTTT	CSVGQSGTDTQYF
TRBV6-4	NA	TRBJ2-3	NA	14	TGTGCCAGCAGTGAGCAGCGGGGCACAGATACGCAGTATTTT	CASSEQRGTDTQYF
TRBV7-9	NA	TRBJ2-1	TRBD2	15	TGTGCCAGCAGCGCGGGACTAGCGGGAGTCTATGAGCAGTTCTTC	CASSAGLAGVYEQFF
TRBV7-9	few	TRBJ2-7	TRBD2	15	TGTGCCAGCAGCTTAGCGCCTAGCGGGAGAGCCGAGCAGTACTTC	CASSLAPSGRAEQYF
TRBV12-3/TRBV12-4	NA	TRBJ2-7	NA	14	TGTGCCAGCACCTCCCGGCTCCTACCCCACGAGCAGTACTTC	CASTSRLLPHEQYF
TRBV5-1	NA	TRBJ2-7	TRBD2	15	TGCGCCAGCAGCCCTCCTAGCGGAAGCTCCTACGAGCAGTACTTC	CASSPPSGSSYEQYF
TRBV6-1	NA	TRBJ1-2	TRBD1	16	TGTGCCAGCAGGAAAACCACGGTAACAGGGGTGGAAGGCTACACCTTC	CASRKTTVTGVEGYTF
TRBV9	NA	TRBJ2-5	NA	16	TGTGCCAGCACATTTGGACTGTCCGCCCACCCGGAGACCCAGTACTTC	CASTFGLSAHPETQYF
TRBV12-3/TRBV12-4	few	TRBJ2-3	NA	12	TGTGCCAGCAGGCTAACAGGGACAACGCAGTATTTT	CASRLTGTTQYF